Shown below are 19 T cell receptor beta chains from a single sample sequenced in a study of T-cell memory formation after mild COVID-19. TCRdb processed the 5' RACE reads anew with MiXCR; each CDR3 protein has one entry. The repertoire holds a few hundred thousand distinct CDR3 sequences, with 28% as singletons. The sequencing input was PBMCs or a T cell subset sorted from them (not recorded which). The receptors derive from an adult woman who had mild COVID-19 (a few samples of this study predate the infection). Cell type and time point are not known.

The table lists this clonotype with a few counts. The rearrangement uses TRBV29-1 and TRBJ2-7, with D possibly matching TRBD1 (5 bases). The V gene's germline CDR1 is SQVTM and CDR2 ANQGSEA. The CDR3 sequence is 12 residues long. Between the trimmed V and J ends, which lost 3 bases and 3 bases, there was a span of 9 bases. DNA for the CDR3: TGCAGCGTTGAGGACCAGGGCTACGAGCAGTACTTC. It codes for CSVEDQGYEQYF.

The gene calls are TRBV6-2 or TRBV6-3 and TRBJ2-7; D unresolved. Trimming took 6 bases from V and 5 from J, leaving 8 bases between them. In germline, CDR1 is MNHEY, CDR2 SVGEGT. This CDR3 has 11 residues. The CDR3 region is CASSSSNEQYF. In DNA form, the CDR3 reads TGTGCCAGCAGCAGCTCGAACGAGCAGTACTTC.

The chain employs TRBV5-1 and TRBJ1-1; D may be TRBD1 (5 bases). Germline V gene sequence: CDR1 SGHRS, CDR2 YFSETQ. Trimming shortened V by 0 bases and J by 1 base, and 10 bases separated the two germline ends. The CDR3 consists of 15 residues. The CDR3 nucleotides are TGCGCCAGCAGCTTGGCCGGGGACGGGAACACTGAAGCTTTCTTT. Translation: CASSLAGDGNTEAFF.

This clonotype appeared a few times. The chain is built from TRBV5-1 and TRBJ2-7, with 8 positions matching TRBD1. The CDR3 sequence is 17 residues long. V lost 4 bases, J lost 4 bases, and 16 bases stayed unmatched. CDR1 SGHRS and CDR2 YFSETQ come from the germline V gene. CDR3 DNA: TGCGCCAGCAGCGAAGAACCAGGGGGCCATTATCCATACGAGCAGTACTTC. This codes for CASSEEPGGHYPYEQYF.

The chain links TRBV29-1 to TRBJ1-5, with a possible D match to TRBD1 (6 bases). The V gene lost 7 bases and the J gene lost 8 bases, with 21 bases spanning the gap. The CDR3 has 14 amino acids. Germline loops: CDR1 SQVTM, CDR2 ANQGSEA. The chain's CDR3 is CSASQGPLNKPQHF. Written as DNA, the CDR3 is TGCAGCGCTTCCCAGGGGCCCCTTAACAAGCCCCAGCATTTT.

This clonotype was seen a handful of times. The chain uses TRBV6-6 and TRBJ2-5, with D perhaps assigned TRBD1 or TRBD2 (5 bases each). The CDR3 covers 15 residues. CDR1 and CDR2 from the germline V gene are MNHNY and SVGAGI (reference sequence). The V end was cut by 1 base, the J end by 1 base, with 10 bases between. CDR3 nucleotide sequence: TGTGCCAGCAGTTACTGGATAGGGACCCAAGAGACCCAGTACTTC. Protein product: CASSYWIGTQETQYF.

This chain connects TRBV7-9 to TRBJ1-3, with unresolved D. The germline CDR1 and CDR2 sequences are SEHNR and FQNEAQ (reference sequence). The V end was cut by 2 bases, the J end by 0 bases, with 17 bases between. The CDR3 consists of 18 residues. In nucleotides, the CDR3 is TGTGCCAGCAGCTTACTACCCCACAAACCCCACTCTGGAAACACCATATATTTT. Protein sequence: CASSLLPHKPHSGNTIYF.

The CDR3 DNA reads as TGTGCCAGCAGTTTATCGAACAGCTGGGGGACCTTC. It encodes CASSLSNSWGTF. The gene calls are TRBV12-3 or TRBV12-4 and TRBJ1-2, with a possible D match to TRBD1 (5 bases). The CDR3 is made up of 12 amino acids. V was clipped by 2 bases and J by 14 bases, with 15 bases between them.

The DNA for the CDR3 is TGTGCCAGCAGTGAGCCGGGTGTGGGAACCTACGAGCAGTACTTC. It is translated as CASSEPGVGTYEQYF. The chain combines TRBV12-3 or TRBV12-4 with TRBJ2-7; D ambiguous. The CDR3 runs 15 residues. V was cut by 5 bases and J by 2 bases, with 16 bases left in between.

This clonotype was seen a single time. The chain recombines TRBV12-3 or TRBV12-4 with TRBJ1-5; D gene uncertain. The CDR3 is 12 residues long. V lost 6 bases and J 9 bases, leaving 12 bases between the germline ends. In nucleotides, the CDR3 is TGTGCCAGCAGCCTGGACCCGGGGCCCCAGCATTTT. Translating it yields CASSLDPGPQHF.

The chain joins TRBV11-2 to TRBJ2-5, with TRBD2 matching over 14 bases. Germline-derived CDR1 and CDR2 are SGHAT and FQNNGV. CDR3 size: 15 residues. V lost 5 bases, J lost 5 bases, and 4 bases stayed unmatched. The CDR3 spells CASSHGTSGSETQYF. The CDR3 DNA reads TGTGCCAGCAGCCACGGGACTAGCGGGAGCGAGACCCAGTACTTC.

This chain joins TRBV10-3 and TRBJ1-3; no clear D gene. The V gene's germline CDR1 is ENHRY and CDR2 SYGVKD. Trimming stripped 2 bases from V and 0 bases from J, with 8 bases between. This CDR3 region has 15 residues. Written as DNA, the CDR3 is TGTGCCATCAGTGAGCCCGGAGTCTCTGGAAACACCATATATTTT. This translates into CAISEPGVSGNTIYF.

The CDR3 DNA follows: TGTGCCAGCAGCTTAGGTTCTAGCGGGCCCACAGATACGCAGTATTTT. As protein: CASSLGSSGPTDTQYF. The rearrangement links TRBV7-6 to TRBJ2-3; TRBD2 aligns across 8 bases. Germline-derived CDR1 and CDR2 are SGHVS and FNYEAQ. This CDR3 comprises 16 residues. With 1 base clipped from V and 2 bases from J, the junction kept 5 bases outside the gene matches.

This sequence joins TRBV5-6 and TRBJ2-7; possible D gene TRBD2, 5 bases. The CDR3 sequence is 15 residues long. V lost 6 bases and J 0 bases, leaving 16 bases between the germline ends. CDR1 and CDR2 (germline): SGHDT, YYEEEE. The CDR3 loop is CASTLEGGFSYEQYF. The DNA of the CDR3 is TGTGCCAGCACCCTCGAGGGCGGATTCTCCTACGAGCAGTACTTC.

This clonotype showed up many times. V is TRBV7-2 and J is TRBJ1-6; D is possibly TRBD1 (6 bases). CDR1 and CDR2 from the germline V gene are SGHTA and FQGNSA. V dropped 3 bases and J dropped 8 bases, with 11 bases sitting between them. The CDR3 spans 14 residues. CDR3 protein: CASSFRGRDSPLHF. As DNA, the CDR3 is TGTGCCAGCAGCTTCCGGGGGCGGGATTCACCCCTCCACTTT.

This clonotype was detected only once. V gene TRBV18 combines with J gene TRBJ1-1; 7 nucleotides agree with TRBD1. With 3 bases clipped from V and 1 base from J, the junction kept 5 bases outside the gene matches. CDR3 size: 15 residues. Germline loops: CDR1 KGHSH, CDR2 LQKENI. The CDR3 coding sequence is TGTGCCAGCTCACCGAGACAGGGCCCGAACACTGAAGCTTTCTTT. It encodes CASSPRQGPNTEAFF.

This clonotype was found a few times. The chain couples TRBV7-8 to TRBJ1-1; 7 bases map to TRBD1. Looked up from germline, CDR1 is SGHVS and CDR2 is FQNEAQ. There are 14 residues in the CDR3. V was clipped by 3 bases and J by 1 base; unmatched bases: 2. DNA of the CDR3: TGTGCCAGCAGCTTCAACAGGGGGAACACTGAAGCTTTCTTT. It specifies CASSFNRGNTEAFF.

This clonotype was recorded many times. This rearrangement joins TRBV5-1 to TRBJ2-3; D is perhaps TRBD1 or TRBD2 (5 bases each). The CDR3 runs 17 residues. V was trimmed by 7 bases and J by 14 bases, leaving 35 bases between them. CDR1 is SGHRS and CDR2 is YFSETQ in the germline V gene. The CDR3: CASSASVVGTTPELRYF. The CDR3 DNA reads as TGCGCCAGCTCAGCTTCGGTGGTTGGGACCACCCCGGAGTTGAGGTATTTT.

This clonotype was recorded a few times. The chain is built from TRBV20-1 and TRBJ2-3; 10 bases agree with TRBD2. Germline assignment: CDR1 DFQATT and CDR2 SNEGSKA (reference sequence). V gave up 3 bases and J gave up 4 bases; unmatched junction bases: 10. The CDR3 runs to 16 residues. The CDR3 nucleotides read TGCAGTGCTAGCACCGCCCTAGCGGGGGCTTCAGATACGCAGTATTTT. As protein: CSASTALAGASDTQYF.